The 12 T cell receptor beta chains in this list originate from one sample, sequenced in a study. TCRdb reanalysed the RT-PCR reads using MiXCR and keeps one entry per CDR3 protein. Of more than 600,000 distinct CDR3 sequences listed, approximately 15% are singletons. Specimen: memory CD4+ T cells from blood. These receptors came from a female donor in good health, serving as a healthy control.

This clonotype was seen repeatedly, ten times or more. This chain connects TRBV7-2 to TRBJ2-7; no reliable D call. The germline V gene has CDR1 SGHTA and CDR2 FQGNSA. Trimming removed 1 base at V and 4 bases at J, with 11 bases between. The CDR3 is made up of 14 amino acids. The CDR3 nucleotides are TGTGCCAGCAGCTTAGGCAACTATGCATACGAGCAGTACTTC. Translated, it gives CASSLGNYAYEQYF.

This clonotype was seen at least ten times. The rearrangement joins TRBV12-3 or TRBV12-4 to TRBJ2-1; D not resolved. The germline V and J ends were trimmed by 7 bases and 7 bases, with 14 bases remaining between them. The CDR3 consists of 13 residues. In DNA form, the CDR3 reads TGTGCCAGCACCCGGAATCAGTGGAATGAGCAGTTCTTC. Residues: CASTRNQWNEQFF.

Written as DNA, the CDR3 is TGTGTTCGGAGTCGCGGGGTCGATGAGCAGTTCTTC. This translates into CVRSRGVDEQFF. This chain joins TRBV30 and TRBJ2-1; the D gene is possibly TRBD2 (6 bases). The CDR3 spans 12 residues. Germline V gives CDR1 GTSNPN, CDR2 SVGIG (reference sequence).

The CDR3 sequence is CASSRQTGDYGYTF. The CDR3 DNA follows: TGTGCCAGCAGCCGGCAAACAGGCGACTATGGCTACACCTTC. The chain has TRBV3-1 and TRBJ1-2; a possible D gene is TRBD1 (5 bases). The CDR3 has 14 amino acids. From germline, CDR1 is LGHDT and CDR2 YNNKEL (reference sequence). With 4 bases removed from V and 3 bases from J, the gap between germline ends came to 12 bases.

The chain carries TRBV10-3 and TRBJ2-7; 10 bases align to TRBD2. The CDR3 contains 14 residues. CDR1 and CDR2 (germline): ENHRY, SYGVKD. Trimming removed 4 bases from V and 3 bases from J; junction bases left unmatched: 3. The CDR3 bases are TGTGCCATCAGTGGGCTAGCGGGGGACTACGAGCAGTACTTC. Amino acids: CAISGLAGDYEQYF.

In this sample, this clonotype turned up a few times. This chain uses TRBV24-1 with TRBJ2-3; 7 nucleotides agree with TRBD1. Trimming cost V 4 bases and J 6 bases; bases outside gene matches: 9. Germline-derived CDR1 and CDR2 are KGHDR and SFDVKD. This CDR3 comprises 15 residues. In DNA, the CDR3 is TGTGCCACCAGTGACCTGACAGGGAATAGTGATACGCAGTATTTT. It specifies CATSDLTGNSDTQYF.

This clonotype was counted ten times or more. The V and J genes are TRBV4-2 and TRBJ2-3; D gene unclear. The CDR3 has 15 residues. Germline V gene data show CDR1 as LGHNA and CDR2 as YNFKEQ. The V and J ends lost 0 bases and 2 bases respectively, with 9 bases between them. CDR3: CASSQEFGYTDTQYF. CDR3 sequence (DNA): TGTGCCAGCAGCCAAGAGTTCGGCTACACAGATACGCAGTATTTT.

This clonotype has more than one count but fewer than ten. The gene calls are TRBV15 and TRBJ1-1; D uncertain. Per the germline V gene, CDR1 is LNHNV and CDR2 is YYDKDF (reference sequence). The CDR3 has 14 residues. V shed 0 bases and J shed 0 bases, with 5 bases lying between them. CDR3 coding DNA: TGTGCCACCAGCAGAGATACCGTGAACACTGAAGCTTTCTTT. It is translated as CATSRDTVNTEAFF.

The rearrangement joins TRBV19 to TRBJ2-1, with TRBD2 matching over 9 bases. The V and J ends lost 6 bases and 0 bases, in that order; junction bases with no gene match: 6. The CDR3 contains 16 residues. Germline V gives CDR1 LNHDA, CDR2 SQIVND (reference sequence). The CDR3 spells CASRSFSGSSYNEQFF. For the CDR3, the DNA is TGTGCCAGTAGGTCATTTAGCGGGAGCTCCTACAATGAGCAGTTCTTC.

The CDR3 DNA reads TGTGCCAGCAGCTTAGAGCAGGCAAATGAGCAGTTCTTC. Amino acids: CASSLEQANEQFF. J is TRBJ2-1 and V is TRBV7-8, with unresolved D. Germline V gives CDR1 SGHVS, CDR2 FQNEAQ. The CDR3 sequence is 13 residues long. V was trimmed by 1 base and J by 7 bases, leaving 8 bases between them.

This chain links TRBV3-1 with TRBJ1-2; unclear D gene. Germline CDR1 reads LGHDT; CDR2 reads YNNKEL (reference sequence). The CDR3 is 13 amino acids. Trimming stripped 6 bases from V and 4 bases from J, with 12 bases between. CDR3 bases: TGTGCCAGCAGTACACAGTGGAGCTATGGCTACACCTTC. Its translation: CASSTQWSYGYTF.

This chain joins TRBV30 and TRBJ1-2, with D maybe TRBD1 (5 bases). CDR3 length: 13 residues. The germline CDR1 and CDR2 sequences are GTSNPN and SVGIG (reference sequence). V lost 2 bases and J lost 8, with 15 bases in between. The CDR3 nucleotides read TGTGCCTGGAGTCGGTTGGACACGGGCGGCTACACCTTC. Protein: CAWSRLDTGGYTF.